This T cell receptor (beta chain) was recorded in a study of blood T cell dynamics during melanoma immunotherapy. Time point: week 3, after first cycle of checkpoint inhibitor. Response was assessed by RECIST 1.1 at 12 weeks, except a couple of rapid progressors. Here immunoSEQ multiplex PCR was the method, and the copy in TCRdb shows in-frame clones only, minus some. The sample includes a few thousand clones, just under 80% of them seen just once. This clone turned up a few times. Trimming took 1 base from V and 1 from J, leaving 5 bases between them. Germline V gene data show CDR1 as SNHLY and CDR2 as FYNNEI. This CDR3 comprises 15 residues.

The sample was blood, taken from a patient treated with checkpoint blockade. The gene calls are TRBV2 and TRBJ2-6; D is unclear. This clonotype was obtained from a human donor with melanoma. CDR3: CASSEVGSGANVLTF. For the CDR3, the DNA is TGTGCCAGCAGTGAAGTGGGGTCTGGGGCCAACGTCCTGACTTTC.